The subject of this entry is one TCR beta chain. This entry comes from a study of blood T cell repertoires in COVID-19. Study-wide context: Collection of acute and convalescent COVID-19 samples took place in the United States, Italy and Spain. T cells, B-cell-depleted T cells, or PBMCs supplied cDNA or gDNA.

Original data processing: By means of reference gene primer amplification, nucleated cell counts were estimated. Repertoires were generated with immunoSEQ multiplex PCR, while TCRdb's copy carries only in-frame clones and drops some. V and J calls and clone size are as listed in that table; D and trimming were resolved from the DNA. Of around 30,000 clones in the sample, around 90% are singletons; the top ten hold about 1.9%. Material for sequencing was peripheral blood. The sequence derives from a man aged 50-59 years with active or convalescent COVID-19.

The CDR3 DNA follows: TGTGCCATCAGTGAGGAGGCGAACACTGAAGCTTTCTTT. Its protein product is CAISEEANTEAFF. V gene TRBV10-3 combines with J gene TRBJ1-1; D not certain. This CDR3 has 13 residues. Germline CDR1 and CDR2: ENHRY and SYGVKD. V gave up 2 bases and J gave up 1 base, with 5 bases separating them.